The 9 T cell receptor beta chains given below trace back to one sample, sequenced in a study of cytomegalovirus exposure and HLA in healthy donors. Repertoires were generated with immunoSEQ multiplex PCR, while TCRdb's copy carries only in-frame clones and drops some. Found here are tens of thousands of clones, around 94% of them singletons; the top ten hold around 3.5%. The specimen sequenced was PBMCs. Source of these receptors: a woman in her late teens or twenties in good health and CMV-seropositive.

The rearrangement uses TRBV19 and TRBJ1-5; a possible D gene is TRBD1 (6 bases). The CDR3 is 15 amino acids. V lost 7 bases to trimming and J lost 3 bases, with 16 bases between them. Germline V gene sequence: CDR1 LNHDA, CDR2 SQIVND (reference sequence). CDR3 DNA sequence: TGTGCCAGTACCCTACAACAGGGAGTCAATCAGCCCCAGCATTTT. Translation gives CASTLQQGVNQPQHF.

This chain connects TRBV13 to TRBJ2-1, with D perhaps TRBD2 (5 bases). V was pared by 2 bases and J by 6 bases, with 11 bases between. The CDR3 contains 14 residues. Germline CDR1 reads PRHDT; CDR2 reads FYEKMQ (reference sequence). The CDR3 sequence: CASSLTGTGNEQFF. Here the CDR3 DNA reads TGTGCCAGCAGCTTAACGGGAACTGGCAATGAGCAGTTCTTC.

A word on this clone: The sample holds other DNA sequences that translate to the same CDR3. The chain joins TRBV28 to TRBJ1-5; 10 bases align to TRBD1. The CDR3 spans 14 residues. V dropped 3 bases and J dropped 7; count of bases not matched to a gene: 3. Germline assignment: CDR1 MDHEN and CDR2 SYDVKM. Written as DNA, the CDR3 is TGTGCCAGCAGTTTGACAGGGGGCGGGCAGCCCCAGCATTTT. This sequence encodes CASSLTGGGQPQHF.

Comment on this clone: The sample has other DNA sequences that encode this CDR3 too. The chain is built from TRBV14 and TRBJ1-1, with D unclear. The V gene lost 4 bases and the J gene lost 0 bases, with 9 bases spanning the gap. The germline V gene has CDR1 SGHDN and CDR2 FVKESK. The CDR3 covers 14 residues. The CDR3 DNA follows: TGTGCCAGCAGCCTCGCCGGTATGAACACTGAAGCTTTCTTT. As protein: CASSLAGMNTEAFF.

J is TRBJ1-1 and V is TRBV9, with D maybe TRBD1 (5 bases). Germline-derived CDR1 and CDR2 are SGDLS and YYNGEE. This CDR3 spans 13 amino acids. The V gene lost 4 bases and the J gene lost 7 bases, with 14 bases spanning the gap. The CDR3 here is CASSPGGGFEAFF. The CDR3 DNA reads TGTGCCAGCAGCCCGGGTGGGGGGTTTGAAGCTTTCTTT.

The chain links TRBV5-1 to TRBJ2-7; 9 nucleotides align to TRBD1. Losses at the gene ends were 1 base for V and 7 bases for J; bases not matched to a gene: 6. Germline values: CDR1 SGHRS, CDR2 YFSETQ. This CDR3 contains 14 residues. CDR3 DNA sequence: TGCGCCAGCAGCTTGAGGACAGGGGTCGGGGAGCAGTACTTC. This codes for CASSLRTGVGEQYF.

The chain has TRBV25-1 and TRBJ2-3; 11 nucleotides align to TRBD2. The CDR3 has 16 amino acids. Germline V lookup: CDR1 MGHDK, CDR2 SYGVNS. V dropped 4 bases and J dropped 2; count of bases not matched to a gene: 5. The DNA for the CDR3 is TGTGCCAGCAGTGGCTTAGCGGGAGGGTCCACAGATACGCAGTATTTT. This translates into CASSGLAGGSTDTQYF.

The J gene is TRBJ2-7, the V gene TRBV19; TRBD1 aligns across 9 bases. Germline CDR1 and CDR2: LNHDA and SQIVND (reference sequence). The junction had 5 bases not matched to a gene; V was cut back by 6 bases and J by 2 bases. The CDR3 has 14 residues. The CDR3 DNA sequence: TGTGCCAGTAGGGCTAGACAGGGGGCCTACGAGCAGTACTTC. Translated: CASRARQGAYEQYF.

This clone was detected once. The rearrangement joins TRBV4-2 to TRBJ1-1; D possibly corresponds to TRBD1 (6 bases). Deletions cut 1 base from V and 2 bases from J, with 14 bases between. CDR3 length: 16 amino acids. Germline values: CDR1 LGHNA, CDR2 YNFKEQ. The DNA of the CDR3 is TGTGCCAGCAGCCAAGGACACTCAGGGGAAAACACTGAAGCTTTCTTT. It translates to CASSQGHSGENTEAFF.